The present TCR beta chain was sequenced within a study of OX40 agonist ivuxolimab in advanced cancers. Turning to the study itself: Participants, 75% to 90% male, averaged approximately 65 years of age, ranging from about 20 to 79. General study findings and limits: The average count of expanded clones was higher among CD8+ T cells than among CD4+.

Germline V CDR1 and CDR2: SEHNR, FQNEAQ (reference sequence). The CDR3 has 13 amino acids. The germline V and J ends were trimmed by 5 bases and 4 bases, with 10 bases remaining between them. The protocol was immunoSEQ multiplex PCR, while the TCRdb copy is restricted to in-frame clones and leaves out a portion. The table records about 58,000 clones, about 86% of them present only once. To note about this clone: Its specificity is not known.

The sequencing here drew on CD4+ or CD8+ T cells sorted from blood, taken in a trial of the OX40 agonist ivuxolimab. J is TRBJ2-3 and V is TRBV7-9, with D possibly being TRBD1 or TRBD2 (5 bases each). This TCR derives from an adult with an advanced solid tumor such as melanoma, head and neck, liver or kidney cancer. The CDR3 DNA is TGTGCCAGCAGCCCGAGGGGTCCAGATACGCAGTATTTT. Its protein is CASSPRGPDTQYF.